This TCR beta chain derives from a study of T cell responses to AZD1222 COVID-19 vaccine. Findings and caveats of the study: Clonal diversity was possibly underestimated, and white British individuals and females predominated among donors. The peak T cell response came first, and repertoires were sampled only after it. Spike as a whole was targeted by vaccine-associated CD4 TCRs, dominant at 160-218 and 743-854.

There are 11 residues in the CDR3. Germline V lookup: CDR1 SGHNT, CDR2 YYREEE (reference sequence). The V gene lost 2 bases and the J gene lost 5 bases, with 4 bases spanning the gap. Analyses pooled second doses at about 4 or about 12 weeks. The method was immunoSEQ multiplex PCR; TCRdb's version includes in-frame clones alone and lacks a portion of them. The repertoire consists of 70,000 to 85,000 clones, with 83% occurring once and the leading ten covering 1.3%. A word on this clone: As yet, its antigen is unknown.

This clonotype originated in an adult who received the AZD1222 COVID-19 vaccine. This chain joins TRBV5-4 and TRBJ2-5, with unresolved D. The specimen was peripheral blood, collected 28 days after the second AZD1222 dose. CDR3 bases: TGTGCCAGCAGCTTCCGGGAGACCCAGTACTTC. Protein: CASSFRETQYF.